One sample yielded the 20 T cell receptor beta chains listed below, sequenced in a study of cytomegalovirus exposure and HLA in healthy donors. 60 Vbeta and 13 Jbeta primers were used in PCR. Measured with immunoSEQ multiplex PCR; TCRdb has only the in-frame clones, and not every one. This table holds about 100,000 clones, approximately 70% found once. Sequences were obtained from PBMCs. These receptors were taken from a middle-aged man in good health and CMV-seropositive.

In its sample, this clone was seen a few times. The chain carries TRBV30 and TRBJ1-5; possible D gene TRBD1, 5 bases. V was trimmed by 8 bases and J by 3 bases, leaving 14 bases between them. Germline CDR1 is GTSNPN and CDR2 is SVGIG (reference sequence). The CDR3 has 13 residues. CDR3 DNA: TGTGCCGGAGGGGAAACGGCCAATCAGCCCCAGCATTTT. The encoded protein is CAGGETANQPQHF.

V and J are TRBV19 and TRBJ1-5; TRBD1 is a possible D gene (6 bases). The CDR3 is 18 amino acids. Trimming left V 3 bases short and J 6 bases short, with 24 bases between. The germline CDR1 and CDR2 sequences are LNHDA and SQIVND (reference sequence). The CDR3 region is CASSILLSRGARGQPQHF. In DNA, the CDR3 is TGTGCCAGTAGTATTCTGTTAAGTCGGGGGGCCCGAGGTCAGCCCCAGCATTTT.

The chain combines TRBV7-9 with TRBJ2-1, with 7 bases fitting TRBD2. The CDR3 loop spans 15 amino acids. V dropped 5 bases and J dropped 7; count of bases not matched to a gene: 11. The V gene's germline CDR1 is SEHNR and CDR2 FQNEAQ (reference sequence). CDR3 protein: CASSQHSREVNEQFF. CDR3 in DNA: TGTGCCAGCAGCCAGCACAGTCGGGAGGTAAATGAGCAGTTCTTC. The full variable domain, rest sourced from reference TRBV7-9 and TRBJ2-1, is DTGVSQNPRHKITKRGQNVTFRCDPISEHNRLYWYRQTLGQGPEFLTYFQNEAQLEKSRLLSDRFSAERPKGSFSTLEIQRTEQGDSAMYLCASSQHSREVNEQFFGPGTRLTVL.

This clone was counted between two and nine times. The chain carries TRBV6-5 and TRBJ2-6; weak D call: TRBD1 (6 bases). Germline CDR1 is MNHEY and CDR2 is SVGAGI. V gave up 6 bases and J gave up 9 bases, with 15 bases separating them. The CDR3 is made up of 14 amino acids. The CDR3 protein is CASRLGPQGNVLTF. The CDR3 nucleotides are TGTGCCAGCAGGTTGGGACCACAGGGCAACGTCCTGACTTTC.

The chain recombines TRBV6-1 with TRBJ2-7, with 12 bases aligning to TRBD2. After removal of 6 bases from V and 3 bases from J, the junction contained 3 bases not matched to a gene. The length of the CDR3 is 14 residues. Germline V gene data show CDR1 as MNHNS and CDR2 as SASEGT. CDR3 sequence reads: CASSPTSGSYEQYV. In DNA, the CDR3 is TGTGCCAGCAGCCCGACTAGCGGGAGCTACGAGCAGTACGTC.

This rearrangement joins TRBV6-5 to TRBJ2-5, with 8 nucleotides matching TRBD1. The J call may be faulty, since TRBJ2-7 better matches the DNA end. The length of the CDR3 is 15 residues. CDR1 and CDR2 (germline): MNHEY, SVGAGI. The CDR3 DNA sequence: TGTGCCAGCAGTATCTTTGGACAGGGATCCTACGAGCAGTACTTC. As protein: CASSIFGQGSYEQYF.

The V call is TRBV4-2, the J call TRBJ2-7; 8 bases agree with TRBD1. Per the germline V gene, CDR1 is LGHNA and CDR2 is YNFKEQ. The CDR3 covers 14 residues. Trimming took 2 bases from V and 3 from J; bases not matched to a gene: 3. The CDR3 nucleotides read TGTGCCAGCAGCCAATCCGGGACAGGCTACGAGCAGTACTTC. It translates to CASSQSGTGYEQYF.

The V gene is TRBV23-1, the J gene TRBJ2-5, with 7 bases aligning to TRBD1. TRBV23-1 is recorded as an ORF, its role being uncertain. With 4 bases clipped from V and 3 bases from J, the junction kept 2 bases outside the gene matches. This CDR3 contains 13 residues. CDR3 coding DNA: TGCGCCAGCAGTCGACAGGGAAAAGAGACCCAGTACTTC. It encodes CASSRQGKETQYF.

The chain combines TRBV29-1 with TRBJ2-5; TRBD2 might be the D (6 bases). In germline, CDR1 is SQVTM, CDR2 ANQGSEA. V was trimmed by 7 bases and J by 5 bases, leaving 23 bases between them. The CDR3 is made up of 15 amino acids. The CDR3 DNA reads as TGCAGCGCCGGGGAAAGGGGACTCCCGGGGGAGACCCAGTACTTC. This sequence encodes CSAGERGLPGETQYF. Looking up the rest from reference TRBV29-1 and TRBJ2-5 gives the full variable domain: SAVISQKPSRDICQRGTSLTIQCQVDSQVTMMFWYRQQPGQSLTLIATANQGSEATYESGFVIDKFPISRPNLTFSTLTVSNMSPEDSSIYLCSAGERGLPGETQYFGPGTRLLVL.

The rearrangement links TRBV27 to TRBJ1-2, with D unresolved. CDR1 is MNHEY and CDR2 is SMNVEV in the germline V gene (reference sequence). Trimming took 8 bases from V and 5 from J, leaving 15 bases between them. The CDR3 runs 13 residues. CDR3 in DNA: TGTGCCAGCGGGCACCGAGGGTGGTATGGCTACACCTTC. Its protein is CASGHRGWYGYTF.

The sample holds one count of this clone. This chain joins TRBV6-4 and TRBJ1-3; perhaps TRBD1 as D (5 bases). CDR3 length equals 14 residues. Deletions cut 4 bases from V and 4 bases from J, with 11 bases between. CDR1 is MRHNA, CDR2 SNTAGT, per germline. This CDR3 is CASSGPNRGNTIYF. CDR3 nucleotide sequence: TGTGCCAGCAGTGGCCCTAACAGGGGAAACACCATATATTTT.

The J gene is TRBJ1-2, the V gene TRBV2; D perhaps matches TRBD1 (5 bases). Between the trimmed V and J ends, which lost 6 bases and 4 bases, there was a span of 15 bases. The CDR3 is 14 amino acids. CDR1 and CDR2 (germline): SNHLY, FYNNEI. The CDR3 bases are TGTGCCAGCAGCGTCAGGGAAAGCTCCTATGGCTACACCTTC. Amino acids: CASSVRESSYGYTF. Based on the CDR3 plus reference TRBV2 and TRBJ1-2, the full variable domain is EPEVTQTPSHQVTQMGQEVILRCVPISNHLYFYWYRQILGQKVEFLVSFYNNEISEKSEIFDDQFSVERPDGSNFTLKIRSTKLEDSAMYFCASSVRESSYGYTFGSGTRLTVV.

The rearrangement links TRBV27 to TRBJ2-7; the D gene is possibly TRBD2 (6 bases). The CDR3 has 14 amino acids. Per germline, CDR1 MNHEY and CDR2 SMNVEV (reference sequence). Trimming removed 3 bases at V and 3 bases at J, with 12 bases between. CDR3: CASSFGGTVYEQYF. The CDR3 DNA reads as TGTGCCAGCAGTTTCGGAGGGACGGTCTACGAGCAGTACTTC.

The chain is built from TRBV6-5 and TRBJ2-1; 8 nucleotides match TRBD2. CDR1 and CDR2 from the germline V gene are MNHEY and SVGAGI. This CDR3 has 15 amino acids. The V segment lost 2 bases and the J segment 2 bases; nucleotides outside the gene matches: 2. Here the CDR3 reads CASSYRREAYNEQFF. The CDR3 bases are TGTGCCAGCAGTTACCGGCGGGAGGCCTACAATGAGCAGTTCTTC.

The rearrangement uses TRBV9 and TRBJ1-1; 7 bases map to TRBD1. The junction had 9 bases not matched to a gene; V was cut back by 4 bases and J by 3 bases. Germline V CDR1 and CDR2: SGDLS, YYNGEE. The CDR3 length is 15 residues. This CDR3 reads CASSPEGAVDTEAFF. The CDR3 DNA follows: TGTGCCAGCAGCCCTGAGGGGGCAGTTGACACTGAAGCTTTCTTT.

This clone was recorded many times. This sequence joins TRBV6-4 and TRBJ2-3, with 8 bases that match TRBD2. J gave up 4 bases and V 4 bases, and 4 bases lay outside the gene matches. The germline gives CDR1 MRHNA, CDR2 SNTAGT. This CDR3 region has 14 residues. The DNA of the CDR3 is TGTGCCAGCAGTGCGGGAGGGCCCTCAGATACGCAGTATTTT. Translation: CASSAGGPSDTQYF.

The chain recombines TRBV6-6 with TRBJ1-4, with D unresolved. V lost 0 bases, J lost 5 bases, and 7 bases lay in between. CDR1 is MNHNY and CDR2 is SVGAGI in the germline V gene (reference sequence). This CDR3 has 14 amino acids. Written as DNA, the CDR3 is TGTGCCAGCAGTTACTCCGGGGTAAATGAAAAACTGTTTTTT. As protein: CASSYSGVNEKLFF.

This clone was seen only a few times. This chain connects TRBV20-1 to TRBJ2-1; D is undetermined. V was clipped by 1 base and J by 10 bases, with 8 bases between them. In germline, CDR1 is DFQATT, CDR2 SNEGSKA (reference sequence). The CDR3 has 11 residues. The CDR3 loop reads CSARAPREQFF. CDR3 coding DNA: TGCAGTGCTAGAGCGCCTAGGGAGCAGTTCTTC.

The rearrangement joins TRBV4-1 to TRBJ2-7, with 12 bases that match TRBD2. The germline gives CDR1 MGHRA, CDR2 YSYEKL. Losses at the gene ends were 4 bases for V and 2 bases for J; bases not matched to a gene: 3. The CDR3 runs 15 residues. The CDR3 DNA is TGCGCCAGCAGCCTTGCTAGCGGGGGGGCCTACGAGCAGTACGTC. Translating it yields CASSLASGGAYEQYV.

This clone was counted between two and nine times. This CDR3 reads CASSDSPREELEEQYV. In DNA form, the CDR3 reads TGTGCCAGCAGTGACTCGCCTCGGGAGGAGTTGGAAGAGCAGTACGTC. V is TRBV6-4 and J is TRBJ2-7; 7 nucleotides match TRBD2. V shed 0 bases and J 7 bases; nucleotides not matched to a gene: 12. This CDR3 contains 16 residues. Germline CDR1 is MRHNA and CDR2 is SNTAGT.